This is a list of T cell receptor beta chains from one sample in a study of T-cell memory formation after mild COVID-19. TCRdb re-analysed the 5' RACE reads in MiXCR, keeping a single row per CDR3 protein. The sample records hundreds of thousands of distinct CDR3 sequences, roughly 15% being singletons. Material for sequencing was PBMCs or a T cell subset sorted from them (not recorded which). All receptors come from a man aged 18 to 30 who had mild COVID-19 (a few samples of this study predate the infection). Cell type and time point are not known. CDR3s include the opening cysteine and the closing phenylalanine or tryptophan. Fields, in order: J gene, D gene, clone size, V gene, CDR3 DNA, CDR3 protein. A D gene is named only where the DNA matches it firmly. The size entry is marked missing in some rows and otherwise reads once, few, many or a size class.

TRBJ1-1 | - | - | TRBV5-1 | TGCGCCAGCAGCTTCTCTGTAGGGGACACTGAAGCTTTCTTT | CASSFSVGDTEAFF
TRBJ2-5 | - | - | TRBV11-2 | TGTGCCAGCAGCCCTGAGAGGGGCCGGGAGACCCAGTACTTC | CASSPERGRETQYF
TRBJ2-1 | TRBD1 | few | TRBV5-8 | TGTGCCAGCAGCTTGAGGGACAGGTCCAATGAGCAGTTCTTC | CASSLRDRSNEQFF
TRBJ2-7 | - | - | TRBV3-1 | TGTGCCAGCAGCCAAGATTTGGCCGCCAGAGAGCAGTACTTC | CASSQDLAAREQYF
TRBJ1-2 | - | few | TRBV6-2/TRBV6-3 | TGTGCCAGCAGTTACACCGGACCCTATGGCTACACCTTC | CASSYTGPYGYTF
TRBJ2-1 | - | many | TRBV7-9 | TGTGCCAGCAGCTTGGTAGGGGTCAATGAGCAGTTCTTC | CASSLVGVNEQFF
TRBJ2-5 | TRBD1 | - | TRBV5-1 | TGCGCCAGCAGCTTGCTCCCGCGTGGACAGGGAGAGACCCAGTACTTC | CASSLLPRGQGETQYF
TRBJ2-3 | - | few | TRBV7-6 | TGTGCCAGCAGCCCCGGGACTCACACAGATACGCAGTATTTT | CASSPGTHTDTQYF
TRBJ1-2 | - | few | TRBV11-2 | TGTGCCAGCAGCTTAGTTCCCCAAACTAACTATGGCTACACCTTC | CASSLVPQTNYGYTF
TRBJ2-2 | - | few | TRBV4-2 | TGTGCCAGCAGCCAGCTAGGATCCGCCGGGGAGCTGTTTTTT | CASSQLGSAGELFF
TRBJ2-5 | - | - | TRBV7-3 | TGTGCCAGCAGCTTAGGAGGCAGAACTCAAGAGACCCAGTACTTC | CASSLGGRTQETQYF
TRBJ1-2 | - | few | TRBV28 | TGTGCCAGCAGTTCCCTCAGAGAAGAGGGGGGAGCCCCCCATTTCTATGGCTACACCTTC | CASSSLREEGGAPHFYGYTF
TRBJ1-2 | TRBD1 | few | TRBV5-5 | TGTGCCAGCAGCCCGGACAGGGTACGAGGTGGCTACACCTTC | CASSPDRVRGGYTF
TRBJ1-2 | - | many | TRBV7-2 | TGTGCCAGCAGCTCCGCTGGACCATATGGCTACACCTTC | CASSSAGPYGYTF
TRBJ1-2 | - | - | TRBV27 | TGTGCCAGCAGCCCCGCCGGCAGGGACTATGGCTACACCTTC | CASSPAGRDYGYTF
TRBJ1-6 | - | - | TRBV5-1 | TGCGCCAGCAGCTTGGAACGGGCTACCTCCTATAATTCACCCCTCCACTTT | CASSLERATSYNSPLHF
TRBJ2-3 | - | - | TRBV6-2/TRBV6-3 | TGTGCCAGCAGCCAGGACTTTTCCATCACAGATACGCAGTATTTT | CASSQDFSITDTQYF
TRBJ2-1 | - | few | TRBV6-1 | TGTGCCAGCAGCCGAAGGGTCAGGGGGGAATACAATGAGCAGTTCTTC | CASSRRVRGEYNEQFF
TRBJ2-1 | TRBD1 | - | TRBV10-1 | TGCGCCAGCAGTGAAGGGGACAGCTCCTACAATGAGCAGTTCTTC | CASSEGDSSYNEQFF
TRBJ2-1 | TRBD2 | - | TRBV20-1 | TGCAGTGCTAGAGGGGAGGGGTTTATAGATGAGCAGTTCTTC | CSARGEGFIDEQFF
TRBJ1-1 | - | - | TRBV6-5 | TGTGCCGCTAGCAGGGCGGGGCGCACTGAAGCTTTCTTT | CAASRAGRTEAFF
TRBJ2-7 | - | many | TRBV4-3 | TGCGCCAGCAGCACCGGGACCGGTTACGAGCAGTACTTC | CASSTGTGYEQYF
TRBJ2-3 | - | few | TRBV20-1 | TGCAGTGCTAGTGATAGGACTTCATTCACAGATACGCAGTATTTT | CSASDRTSFTDTQYF
TRBJ2-4 | - | many | TRBV5-1 | TGCGCCAGCAGCTCCGCTACCAAAAACATTCAGTACTTC | CASSSATKNIQYF
TRBJ2-7 | - | - | TRBV29-1 | TGCAGCTTCCGGGAGTATCCCTACGAGCAGTACTTC | CSFREYPYEQYF
TRBJ2-2 | TRBD1 | - | TRBV28 | TGTGCCAGCAGTTCCCCGGGACAGGCGAACACCGGGGAGCTGTTTTTT | CASSSPGQANTGELFF
TRBJ2-3 | - | few | TRBV30 | TGTGCCTGGAGTGGGGGACACGATACGCAGTATTTT | CAWSGGHDTQYF
TRBJ2-1 | - | few | TRBV11-3 | TGTGCCAGCAGCTTTAGGTTTACTAGCTCCCCCCCGTTCTTC | CASSFRFTSSPPFF
TRBJ1-1 | - | - | TRBV2 | TGTGCCAGCACCCTGAATTACCGTTTTGGCACTGAAGCTTTCTTT | CASTLNYRFGTEAFF
TRBJ2-5 | - | few | TRBV20-1 | TGCAGTGCTAGAGCGGTAGCTAGCGAGACCCAGTACTTC | CSARAVASETQYF
TRBJ2-5 | - | - | TRBV5-6 | TGTGCCAGCAGCTTGGCCCTTGGGACCGGGGAAGAGACCCAGTACTTC | CASSLALGTGEETQYF
TRBJ2-3 | - | few | TRBV7-2 | TGTGCCAGCAGCGAGGGACGAGCTCGGGCGGATACGCAGTATTTT | CASSEGRARADTQYF
TRBJ2-3 | - | - | TRBV7-9 | TGTGCCAGCAGAACCGACTCGTACACAGATACGCAGTATTTT | CASRTDSYTDTQYF
TRBJ1-5 | - | few | TRBV4-2 | TGTGCCAGCAGCCAAGGGTCCTTTAGCAATCAGCCCCAGCATTTT | CASSQGSFSNQPQHF
TRBJ1-5 | - | many | TRBV5-1 | TGCGCCAGCAGCTTAGGGTTTGGTGGGGGTAATCAGCCCCAGCATTTT | CASSLGFGGGNQPQHF
TRBJ2-7 | - | few | TRBV12-3/TRBV12-4 | TGTGCCAGCAGTTTCAGAAGAGACTCTGAGCAGTACTTC | CASSFRRDSEQYF
TRBJ2-3 | TRBD2 | few | TRBV20-1 | TGCAGTGCTGAGACTAGCGGGGCCCGCACAGATACGCAGTATTTT | CSAETSGARTDTQYF
TRBJ1-1 | - | - | TRBV4-2 | TGTGCCAGCAGCCAAGGGCAGCCGGGGCTCACTGAAGCTTTCTTT | CASSQGQPGLTEAFF
TRBJ1-3 | - | few | TRBV4-1 | TGCGCCAGCAGCCAAACGGAGCAGACTGGAAACACCATATATTTT | CASSQTEQTGNTIYF
TRBJ2-3 | - | - | TRBV20-1 | TGCAGTGCCCCGGGACTCGACGATACTAGCACAGATACGCAGTATTTT | CSAPGLDDTSTDTQYF
TRBJ1-2 | TRBD1 | many | TRBV5-1 | TGCGCCAGCAGCTTGGGGACCGGGACAGGATATGGCTACACCTTC | CASSLGTGTGYGYTF